This TCR beta chain was identified in a study of T-cell memory formation after mild COVID-19. Findings and caveats of the study: Cross-reactive memory seemingly joined, as some responding clones were found in pre-infection memory. The study found balanced CD4/CD8 in clones contracting day 15 to 85 and a CD4+ lean in later expanders. Clones which contracted sat mainly in CM and EM if CD4+, and in EMRA if CD8+.

The V end lost 6 bases, the J end lost 8 bases, and 16 bases lay between the germline ends. Germline CDR1 and CDR2: ENHRY and SYGVKD. The CDR3 covers 13 residues. TCRdb reanalysed the 5' RACE reads using MiXCR and keeps one entry per CDR3 protein. In the table there are hundreds of thousands of distinct CDR3 sequences, 17% of which are singletons. This clonotype turned up a few times. Its antigen is not identified. The rearrangement uses TRBV10-3 and TRBJ1-2; no firm D call. This clonotype was obtained from an adult woman who had mild COVID-19 (a few samples of this study predate the infection). Cell type and time point are not known. Sequencing was carried out using PBMCs or a T cell subset sorted from them (not recorded which). This chain's CDR3 is CAIRVRNLKGYTF. CDR3 DNA sequence: TGTGCCATCAGGGTTAGGAATCTCAAAGGCTACACCTTC.